These T cell receptor beta chains were read from a single sample in a study of blood T cell repertoires in COVID-19. Sequencing used immunoSEQ multiplex PCR; TCRdb keeps in-frame clones, though not all of them. The sample includes 250,000 to 300,000 clones, 89% of them seen just once. The sequencing input was peripheral blood. The receptors here all came from a middle-aged woman who had recovered from COVID-19. The CDR3 runs from the conserved cysteine through the conserved F or W. Fields, in order: V gene, J gene, D gene, clone size, CDR3 protein, CDR3 DNA. D genes are given only for firm matches. The size field is filled for only some rows; it gives once, few, many or a size class.

>TRBV10-3|TRBJ1-2|NA|once
CAIGASTYGYTF
TGTGCCATCGGGGCCTCCACGTATGGCTACACCTTC
>TRBV7-7|TRBJ1-5|NA|NA
CASSFSGPPPNQPQHF
TGTGCCAGCAGCTTTTCCGGTCCGCCCCCCAATCAGCCCCAGCATTTT
>TRBV4-1|TRBJ2-1|TRBD1|few
CASSQAPGDRAHEQFF
TGCGCCAGCAGCCAAGCTCCGGGGGACAGGGCCCATGAGCAGTTCTTC
>TRBV7-3|TRBJ2-1|TRBD1|NA
CASSSGTGYNEQFF
TGTGCCAGCAGCTCCGGGACAGGGTACAATGAGCAGTTCTTC
>TRBV7-2|TRBJ2-7|TRBD2|NA
CASSLEAGGLHEQYF
TGTGCCAGCAGCTTAGAGGCGGGGGGCCTCCACGAGCAGTACTTC
>TRBV6-4|TRBJ1-5|TRBD1|NA
CASRPGDRVSPYQPQHF
TGTGCCAGCAGGCCCGGCGACAGGGTATCCCCCTATCAGCCCCAGCATTTT
>TRBV7-9|TRBJ1-1|TRBD1|NA
CASSLATGVNTEAFF
TGTGCCAGCAGCTTAGCGACAGGGGTTAACACTGAAGCTTTCTTT
>TRBV28|TRBJ2-7|TRBD1|once
CASSLGRGSYEQYF
TGTGCCAGCAGTTTAGGCAGGGGGTCCTACGAGCAGTACTTC
>TRBV9|TRBJ2-2|NA|NA
CASSAHRTDTGELFF
TGTGCCAGCAGCGCCCATAGGACAGACACCGGGGAGCTGTTTTTT
>TRBV19|TRBJ1-2|NA|NA
CASSTPRGRVYGYTF
TGTGCCAGTAGTACCCCCCGCGGCAGGGTCTATGGCTACACCTTC
>TRBV5-4|TRBJ2-3|TRBD1|NA
CASSLGQGVGTDTQYF
TGTGCCAGCAGCTTGGGACAGGGTGTGGGCACAGATACGCAGTATTTT
>TRBV7-2|TRBJ1-5|NA|NA
CASSLIAAGNQPQHF
TGTGCCAGCAGCTTGATCGCGGCGGGGAATCAGCCCCAGCATTTT
>TRBV6-5|TRBJ2-2|TRBD1|few
CASSTGQGGGELFF
TGTGCCAGCAGTACGGGACAGGGAGGAGGTGAGCTGTTTTTT
>TRBV4-1|TRBJ2-5|TRBD1|NA
CASSPAGQGKVTQYF
TGCGCCAGCTCTCCCGCCGGACAGGGGAAGGTGACCCAGTACTTC
>TRBV10-1|TRBJ2-5|TRBD2|once
CASTPTSGRGQETQYF
TGCGCCAGCACCCCAACTAGCGGGAGGGGACAAGAGACCCAGTACTTC
>TRBV2|TRBJ2-2|TRBD2|once
CASRTGTSGGYDTGELFF
TGTGCCAGCAGGACGGGGACTAGCGGGGGGTATGACACCGGGGAGCTGTTTTTT
>TRBV5-1|TRBJ2-3|TRBD2|NA
CASSSGLAGEDTQYF
TGCGCCAGCAGCTCCGGACTAGCGGGGGAAGATACGCAGTATTTT
>TRBV12-3/TRBV12-4|TRBJ1-1|TRBD1|NA
CASSPQGGTEAFF
TGTGCCAGCAGCCCTCAGGGGGGAACTGAAGCTTTCTTT
>TRBV7-2|TRBJ2-5|TRBD2|once
CASSPSGATGTQYF
TGTGCCAGCAGCCCTAGCGGGGCCACGGGGACCCAGTACTTC
>TRBV19|TRBJ2-3|NA|NA
CASSSKILRVTSTDTQYF
TGTGCCAGTAGTTCCAAAATCCTGCGGGTTACCAGCACAGATACGCAGTATTTT
>TRBV5-4|TRBJ1-1|NA|NA
CASSTGGPGDTEAFF
TGTGCCAGCAGCACCGGGGGACCGGGGGACACTGAAGCTTTCTTT
>TRBV7-9|TRBJ2-5|NA|NA
CASSLRRVDQETQYF
TGTGCCAGCAGCTTACGGAGAGTCGACCAAGAGACCCAGTACTTC
>TRBV10-2|TRBJ1-4|NA|NA
CASSEQTGPTNEKLFF
TGCGCCAGCAGTGAGCAAACAGGACCAACTAATGAAAAACTGTTTTTT
>TRBV7-2|TRBJ1-3|NA|NA
CASSLLVSSGNTIYF
TGTGCCAGCAGCTTACTCGTCAGCTCTGGAAACACCATATATTTT
>TRBV30|TRBJ1-2|TRBD1|NA
CAWRKAGGRGYTF
TGTGCCTGGAGGAAGGCAGGGGGTCGAGGCTACACCTTC
>TRBV9|TRBJ1-1|NA|NA
CASRRAGLDTEAFF
TGTGCTTCGAGACGAGCGGGTTTAGACACTGAAGCTTTCTTT
>TRBV19|TRBJ1-2|NA|NA
CASMPSGRYGYTF
TGTGCCAGTATGCCCTCAGGGAGGTATGGCTACACCTTC
>TRBV7-9|TRBJ2-1|NA|NA
CASSYSGEVLFF
TGTGCCAGCAGCTACTCGGGAGAGGTCCTGTTCTTC
>TRBV18|TRBJ2-1|TRBD2|NA
CASSPPGLAGNEQFF
TGTGCCAGCTCACCACCGGGACTAGCGGGAAATGAGCAGTTCTTC
>TRBV18|TRBJ2-5|TRBD1|NA
CASSQDRGRVETQYF
TGTGCCAGCTCACAAGACAGGGGGCGAGTGGAGACCCAGTACTTC
>TRBV3-1/TRBV3-2|TRBJ1-1|NA|NA
CASSQATQGAEAFF
TGTGCCAGCAGCCAAGCAACACAGGGCGCTGAAGCTTTCTTT
>TRBV18|TRBJ2-1|NA|NA
CASHKTEKNEQFF
TGTGCCAGCCATAAGACAGAGAAGAATGAGCAGTTCTTC
>TRBV7-2|TRBJ2-2|TRBD2|NA
CASLTSGTAGELFF
TGTGCCAGCCTTACTAGCGGTACGGCCGGGGAGCTGTTTTTT
>TRBV5-1|TRBJ2-3|TRBD2|NA
CASSKQQRGGRDTQYF
TGCGCCAGCAGCAAGCAACAGCGGGGGGGCAGAGATACGCAGTATTTT
>TRBV5-1|TRBJ2-3|NA|NA
CASSLAGETDTQYF
TGCGCCAGCAGCTTGGCGGGGGAAACAGATACGCAGTATTTT
>TRBV19|TRBJ2-3|NA|NA
CASSEEVAASDTQYF
TGTGCCAGTAGTGAGGAAGTAGCGGCGTCAGATACGCAGTATTTT
>TRBV5-4|TRBJ1-2|NA|NA
CASSLWAGGDYGYTF
TGTGCCAGCAGCTTGTGGGCTGGGGGCGACTATGGCTACACCTTC
>TRBV3-1/TRBV3-2|TRBJ2-1|NA|NA
CASSENEQFF
TGTGCCAGCAGCGAGAATGAGCAGTTCTTC
>TRBV7-3|TRBJ2-1|TRBD2|NA
CASSVRLAGFNEQFF
TGTGCCAGCAGCGTAAGACTAGCGGGGTTCAATGAGCAGTTCTTC
>TRBV5-4|TRBJ1-2|NA|once
CASSLSGGPYGYTF
TGTGCCAGCAGCTTGAGTGGCGGTCCCTATGGCTACACCTTC
>TRBV13|TRBJ1-1|NA|NA
CASSQRFTNTEAFF
TGTGCCAGCAGCCAACGCTTTACTAACACTGAAGCTTTCTTT
>TRBV5-6|TRBJ1-4|NA|NA
CASSLVGATNEKLFF
TGTGCCAGCAGCCTGGTGGGAGCAACTAATGAAAAACTGTTTTTT
>TRBV5-1|TRBJ1-6|TRBD1|NA
CASSPRQGQGSPLHF
TGCGCCAGCAGCCCACGACAGGGACAGGGATCACCCCTCCACTTT
>TRBV11-3|TRBJ2-2|NA|NA
CASSSDTNTGELFF
TGTGCCAGCAGCTCGGACACCAACACCGGGGAGCTGTTTTTT
>TRBV2|TRBJ2-3|TRBD2|few
CASSYGLARRMGTQYF
TGTGCCAGCAGTTACGGACTAGCCCGGCGGATGGGCACGCAGTATTTT
>TRBV12-5|TRBJ1-4|TRBD1|NA
CASGLSTSGQAGLVEKLFF
TGTGCTAGTGGTCTTTCGACATCAGGACAGGCGGGTTTGGTTGAAAAACTGTTTTTT
>TRBV27|TRBJ2-5|NA|once
CASSPNRETQYF
TGTGCCAGCAGTCCGAACCGGGAGACCCAGTACTTC
>TRBV27|TRBJ1-5|NA|NA
CASSSGESNQPQHF
TGTGCCAGCAGTTCAGGGGAGAGCAATCAGCCCCAGCATTTT
>TRBV2|TRBJ1-1|NA|NA
CASSESPQGRSTEAFF
TGTGCCAGCAGTGAAAGTCCGCAGGGGCGTAGCACTGAAGCTTTCTTT
>TRBV18|TRBJ1-2|TRBD1|NA
CASSHGQGGYTF
TGTGCCAGCTCACACGGACAGGGTGGCTACACCTTC
>TRBV6-5|TRBJ1-2|TRBD1|NA
CASMFDRVSDGYTF
TGTGCCAGCATGTTTGACAGGGTGTCGGATGGCTACACCTTC
>TRBV11-2|TRBJ2-1|NA|NA
CASSLVTGGTDEQFF
TGTGCCAGCAGCTTAGTAACGGGGGGCACGGATGAGCAGTTCTTC
>TRBV2|TRBJ2-5|TRBD1|NA
CASRSTGIETQYF
TGTGCCAGCAGATCGACAGGGATAGAGACCCAGTACTTC
>TRBV3-1/TRBV3-2|TRBJ1-4|NA|NA
CASSQDLSRREKLFF
TGTGCCAGCAGCCAAGATCTCTCAAGGAGAGAAAAACTGTTTTTT